What follows describes a single T cell receptor (beta chain). The antigen remains undetermined. The data were obtained in a study of T cell repertoires in ileal Crohn's disease. About the research overall: All patients had surgery for stricturing (around 60%) or penetrating (around 39%) disease. Thiopurines (under 12) or anti-TNF agents (roughly 18) were given postoperatively to about half. Whole-study findings and limits: Active smokers at surgery had more clonal expansions than non-smokers. Compared with CD4 T cells, sorted CD8 cells carried more expanded clones.

TCRdb's copy holds only in-frame clones and misses some; the assay was immunoSEQ multiplex PCR. The sample has 5,000 to 6,500 clones, roughly four fifths seen once. The CDR3 totals 13 residues. The germline V gene has CDR1 SGHTA and CDR2 FQGNSA. V lost 1 base to trimming and J lost 3 bases, with 4 bases between them. This clonotype originated in an adult with Crohn's disease. Material for sequencing was ileal tissue. The chain has TRBV7-2 and TRBJ1-5; no clear D. Here the CDR3 DNA reads TGTGCCAGCAGCTTAGACGTCAATCAGCCCCAGCATTTT. Translated, it gives CASSLDVNQPQHF.